These 5 T cell receptor beta chains were all obtained from the same sample, sequenced in a study of beta chain features in type 1 diabetes. The investigators reverse transcribed all of the isolated RNA, so they sequenced expressed TCRB transcripts. Sequencing used immunoSEQ multiplex PCR; TCRdb keeps in-frame clones, though not all of them. The sample lists 120,000 to 150,000 clones, approximately 52% occurring once. The sequenced material came from Tregs from blood. The receptor set was obtained from a man between 18 and 35 years old in good health.

Of note for this clone: A read error may account for a junction end that differs from germline. The genes are TRBV28 and TRBJ2-1; TRBD2 matches 8 bases. In germline, CDR1 is MDHEN, CDR2 SYDVKM. The CDR3 loop spans 12 amino acids. The CDR3 coding sequence is TGTGCCAGCATGACAGCGGGAGTACTTCAGATCTTC. This gives the protein CASMTAGVLQIF.

V is TRBV27 and J is TRBJ1-6; 8 bases are a match to TRBD1. Trimming at V came to 2 bases and at J to 0 bases, leaving 6 bases not matched to a gene. Germline V gene lookup returns CDR1 MNHEY and CDR2 SMNVEV (reference sequence). This CDR3 has 18 residues. The CDR3 bases are TGTGCCAGCAGTTTACGTCGGGACAGGAGCTCCTATAATTCACCCCTCCACTTT. It codes for CASSLRRDRSSYNSPLHF.

The chain combines TRBV5-1 with TRBJ2-7, with a weak D call TRBD2 (5 bases). CDR1 is SGHRS and CDR2 is YFSETQ in the germline V gene. Trimming stripped 4 bases from V and 2 bases from J, with 16 bases between. The CDR3 consists of 15 residues. CDR3 DNA: TGCGCCAGCAGCATTCCGGAGGCCCCGACCTACGAGCAGTACTTC. Translated, it gives CASSIPEAPTYEQYF.

The V call is TRBV11-2, the J call TRBJ2-1, with D possibly TRBD2 on 6 matching bases. CDR3 length: 15 amino acids. Germline values: CDR1 SGHAT, CDR2 FQNNGV. Trimming left V 4 bases short and J 0 bases short, with 10 bases between. The CDR3 sequence: CASSWAGSSYNEQFF. The CDR3 DNA follows: TGTGCCAGCAGCTGGGCCGGGAGCTCCTACAATGAGCAGTTCTTC. The full variable domain, completed using reference TRBV11-2 and TRBJ2-1, is EAGVAQSPRYKIIEKRQSVAFWCNPISGHATLYWYQQILGQGPKLLIQFQNNGVVDDSQLPKDRFSAERLKGVDSTLKIQPAKLEDSAVYLCASSWAGSSYNEQFFGPGTRLTVL.

The V and J genes are TRBV18 and TRBJ2-6, with 10 bases that match TRBD1. With 3 bases clipped from V and 1 base from J, the junction kept 6 bases outside the gene matches. Looked up from germline, CDR1 is KGHSH and CDR2 is LQKENI. The length of the CDR3 is 18 residues. CDR3 DNA sequence: TGTGCCAGCTCACCGGCCCGGGACAGGGGATCTGGGGCCAACGTCCTGACTTTC. Its protein is CASSPARDRGSGANVLTF. Full variable domain (remainder filled in from reference TRBV18 and TRBJ2-6): NAGVMQNPRHLVRRRGQEARLRCSPMKGHSHVYWYRQLPEEGLKFMVYLQKENIIDESGMPKERFSAEFPKEGPSILRIQQVVRGDSAAYFCASSPARDRGSGANVLTFGAGSRLTVL.